Listed below are T cell receptor beta chains from one sample, sequenced in a study of beta chain features in type 1 diabetes. Clones were read by immunoSEQ multiplex PCR, and TCRdb kept only the in-frame ones, dropping some. The repertoire consists of about 150,000 clones, with around 10% occurring once and the leading ten covering roughly 2%. Sample: central memory CD4+ T cells from blood. These receptors were taken from a man between 18 and 29 years old in good health. Both conserved end residues are part of each CDR3. The D gene is left open where the match is weak. The size field is filled for only some rows; it gives once, few, many or a size class.

V gene	J gene	D gene	clone size	CDR3 protein	CDR3 DNA
TRBV30	TRBJ2-1	.	many	CAWSVTITYNEQFF	TGTGCCTGGAGTGTAACCATAACCTACAATGAGCAGTTCTTC
TRBV27	TRBJ2-7	TRBD2	few	CASSRTSGSYEQYF	TGTGCCAGCAGTCGGACTAGCGGATCCTACGAGCAGTACTTC
TRBV4-3	TRBJ1-5	TRBD1	many	CASSRTGQQPQHF	TGCGCCAGCAGCCGGACAGGGCAACAGCCCCAGCATTTT
TRBV7-2	TRBJ2-4	.	.	CASSLTIFGVAKNIQYF	TGTGCCAGCAGCTTAACGATATTCGGTGTAGCCAAAAACATTCAGTACTTC
TRBV6-5	TRBJ1-2	.	.	CASSSGKGHGYTF	TGTGCCAGCAGTTCTGGCAAGGGGCATGGCTACACCTTC
TRBV7-2	TRBJ2-3	TRBD2	.	CASSLELAGVGDTQYF	TGTGCCAGCAGCTTAGAACTAGCGGGAGTTGGAGATACGCAGTATTTT
TRBV7-2	TRBJ1-3	.	few	CASSLQASGNTIYF	TGTGCCAGCAGCTTACAGGCTTCCGGAAACACCATATATTTT
TRBV9	TRBJ2-3	TRBD2	few	CASSVGAAGGTRDTQYF	TGTGCCAGCAGCGTAGGTGCAGCGGGAGGCACCCGGGATACGCAGTATTTT
TRBV28	TRBJ1-2	.	.	CASSWGGSYGYTF	TGTGCCAGCAGTTGGGGGGGTAGCTATGGCTACACCTTC
TRBV7-2	TRBJ2-1	.	.	CASSLKTGPAEQFF	TGTGCCAGCAGCTTAAAAACAGGGCCGGCTGAGCAGTTCTTC
TRBV5-6	TRBJ2-5	.	once	CASPPGTPETQYF	TGTGCCAGCCCACCCGGGACTCCAGAGACCCAGTACTTC
TRBV4-2	TRBJ2-5	.	many	CASSQPSAGGETQYF	TGTGCCAGCAGCCAGCCATCGGCGGGTGGAGAGACCCAGTACTTC
TRBV7-9	TRBJ2-2	TRBD2	.	CASSLERLAGTGELFF	TGTGCCAGCAGCTTAGAACGATTAGCGGGAACCGGGGAGCTGTTTTTT
TRBV29-1	TRBJ1-2	.	.	CSVEDGFSDGGYTF	TGCAGCGTTGAAGACGGTTTTTCGGATGGGGGCTACACCTTC
TRBV25-1	TRBJ2-1	TRBD2	few	CASSRTSTNGFYNEQFF	TGTGCCAGCAGTCGGACTAGTACTAACGGGTTCTACAATGAGCAGTTCTTC
TRBV7-3	TRBJ2-3	TRBD1	.	CASSLGTVRTDTQYF	TGTGCCAGCAGCTTAGGGACAGTACGCACAGATACGCAGTATTTT
TRBV15	TRBJ2-4	.	.	CATSPSGVAKNIQYF	TGTGCCACCAGCCCGTCGGGGGTAGCCAAAAACATTCAGTACTTC
TRBV29-1	TRBJ2-5	.	few	CSVEQGRGETQYF	TGCAGCGTTGAGCAGGGGCGTGGGGAGACCCAGTACTTC
TRBV14	TRBJ1-1	.	few	CASSQVAGANTEAFF	TGTGCCAGCAGCCAAGTAGCCGGGGCGAACACTGAAGCTTTCTTT
TRBV9	TRBJ2-1	.	.	CASSTSSRAPSQFF	TGTGCCAGCAGCACGAGTTCGAGGGCCCCATCGCAGTTCTTC